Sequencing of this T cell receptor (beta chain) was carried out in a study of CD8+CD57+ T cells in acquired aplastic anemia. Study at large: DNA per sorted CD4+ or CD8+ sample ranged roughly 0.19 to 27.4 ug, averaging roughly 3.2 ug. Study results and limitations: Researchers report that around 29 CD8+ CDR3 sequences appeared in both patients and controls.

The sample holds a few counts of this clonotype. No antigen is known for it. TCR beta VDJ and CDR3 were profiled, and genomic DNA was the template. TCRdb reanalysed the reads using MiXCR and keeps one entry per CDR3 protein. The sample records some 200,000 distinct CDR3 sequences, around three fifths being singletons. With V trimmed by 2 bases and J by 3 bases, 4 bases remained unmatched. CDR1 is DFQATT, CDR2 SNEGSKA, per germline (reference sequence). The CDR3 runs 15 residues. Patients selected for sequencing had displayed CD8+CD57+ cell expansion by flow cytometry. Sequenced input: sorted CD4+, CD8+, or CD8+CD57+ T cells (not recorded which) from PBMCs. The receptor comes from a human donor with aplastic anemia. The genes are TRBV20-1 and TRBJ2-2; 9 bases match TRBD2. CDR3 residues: CSARRLAADTGELFF. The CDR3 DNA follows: TGCAGTGCTAGACGACTAGCGGCGGACACCGGGGAGCTGTTTTTT.